These T cell receptor beta chains were read from a single sample in a study of blood T cell repertoires in COVID-19. Data came from immunoSEQ multiplex PCR; TCRdb stores just in-frame clones and leaves some out. Here the sample spans 200,000 to 250,000 clones, over 75% being singletons. Input material: peripheral blood. The receptors derive from a man older than 75 with acute or convalescent COVID-19. Both conserved end residues are part of each CDR3. The order of the fields is V gene, J gene, D gene, clone size, CDR3 DNA, CDR3 protein. D genes are given only for firm matches. The size field is filled for only some rows; it gives once, few, many or a size class.

TRBV6-5	TRBJ1-5	.	.	TGTGCCAGCAGGGGATGGGACTATAGCAATCAGCCCCAGCATTTT	CASRGWDYSNQPQHF
TRBV24-1	TRBJ1-1	TRBD1	.	TGTGCCACCAGTGCTAGGGGACAGGGGAACACTGAAGCTTTCTTT	CATSARGQGNTEAFF
TRBV30	TRBJ1-1	.	.	TGTGCCTGGAGTCCCGGACACCCGAACACTGAAGCTTTCTTT	CAWSPGHPNTEAFF
TRBV3-1/TRBV3-2	TRBJ1-1	TRBD1	.	TGTGCCAGCAGCGACAGGGTGGGCACTGAAGCTTTCTTT	CASSDRVGTEAFF
TRBV7-3	TRBJ2-2	.	.	TGTGCCAGCAGCTCACAGGGAACGGGGGAGCTGTTTTTT	CASSSQGTGELFF
TRBV27	TRBJ1-2	.	few	TGTGCCAGCAGTCCGATCGCCCAACAGGGTGGAGGCTACACCTTC	CASSPIAQQGGGYTF
TRBV19	TRBJ1-5	.	.	TGTGCCAGTAGTATTGGCAGGGGTGGCAATCAGCCCCAGCATTTT	CASSIGRGGNQPQHF
TRBV29-1	TRBJ1-1	.	.	TGCAGCGTTGCGCCCGGCGGGAACACTGAAGCTTTCTTT	CSVAPGGNTEAFF
TRBV6-5	TRBJ2-3	TRBD2	once	TGTGCCGCGGCGGGAGGGAGCACAGATACGCAGTATTTT	CAAAGGSTDTQYF
TRBV29-1	TRBJ2-7	TRBD1	.	TGCAGCGTGGGACAGGCCAACTACGAGCAGTACTTC	CSVGQANYEQYF
TRBV28	TRBJ2-1	.	.	TGTGCCAGCGGATCTAGTGAGAGTAATGAGCAGTTCTTC	CASGSSESNEQFF
TRBV10-3	TRBJ2-1	.	.	TGTGCCATCAGCGGGGTGATTGCGGCCTACAATGAGCAGTTCTTC	CAISGVIAAYNEQFF
TRBV4-1	TRBJ2-5	TRBD1	.	TGCGCCAGCAGCTCACTCGGACAGGGAATCGAGACCCAGTACTTC	CASSSLGQGIETQYF
TRBV11-3	TRBJ1-4	.	.	TGTGCCAGCAGCCCGAGCCTAATGGGGGGTGAAAAACTGTTTTTT	CASSPSLMGGEKLFF
TRBV28	TRBJ1-4	.	.	TGTGCCAGTGGTCTACAGGGAGCAACTAATGAAAAACTGTTTTTT	CASGLQGATNEKLFF
TRBV21-1	TRBJ2-1	.	.	TGTGCCAGCAGCAAAATAATCTGGAGTCCGGGGGGGAATGAGCAGTTCTTC	CASSKIIWSPGGNEQFF
TRBV12-3/TRBV12-4	TRBJ2-5	.	.	TGTGCCAGCAGTTTCCGGGGTCAAGAGACCCAGTACTTC	CASSFRGQETQYF
TRBV4-3	TRBJ2-1	.	.	TGCGCCAGCAGCCAAGATGCAGGTGGGACTTACAATGAGCAGTTCTTC	CASSQDAGGTYNEQFF
TRBV7-9	TRBJ2-5	TRBD2	.	TGTGCCAGCAGCTTAGGAGCGGGAGGGATCCAAGAGACCCAGTACTTC	CASSLGAGGIQETQYF
TRBV29-1	TRBJ2-7	.	.	TGCAGCGTTACACCCAGCGGCGACTCCTACGAGCAGTACTTC	CSVTPSGDSYEQYF
TRBV19	TRBJ1-1	TRBD1	.	TGTGCCAGTAGTGGAAGCTTCACAGGGGGGGAAACTGAAGCTTTCTTT	CASSGSFTGGETEAFF
TRBV19	TRBJ2-3	.	.	TGTGCCAGTAGTAATTCCGTGGGGCTCACAGATACGCAGTATTTT	CASSNSVGLTDTQYF
TRBV25-1	TRBJ1-2	TRBD1	.	TGTGCCAGCAGTGAACAAAAGACAGGGGTCTATGGCTACACCTTC	CASSEQKTGVYGYTF
TRBV18	TRBJ2-7	.	.	TGTGCCAGCTCACCACTAGATCTTTCCTACGAGCAGTACTTC	CASSPLDLSYEQYF
TRBV10-3	TRBJ2-3	TRBD2	.	TGTGCCATCAGTGATCGGCGGGAGGCAGCAGATACGCAGTATTTT	CAISDRREAADTQYF
TRBV5-1	TRBJ2-1	.	.	TGCGCCAGCAGCCCCTCTCTTTTGACTGGGTCCTACAATGAGCAGTTCTTC	CASSPSLLTGSYNEQFF
TRBV7-2	TRBJ2-5	TRBD2	.	TGTGCCAGCAGCCTCAGACTAGCGGGGTACCAAGAGACCCAGTACTTC	CASSLRLAGYQETQYF
TRBV7-3	TRBJ1-2	.	.	TGTGCCAGCAGCTTGGACAGCCGCTATGGCTACACCTTC	CASSLDSRYGYTF
TRBV6-1	TRBJ1-2	TRBD1	.	TGTGCCAGCAGTGAGGGGCTAGGACAGGGGATCGGCTATGGCTACACCTTC	CASSEGLGQGIGYGYTF
TRBV7-3	TRBJ2-5	.	.	TGTGCCAGCAGCTTAGGGCTAACACAAGAGACCCAGTACTTC	CASSLGLTQETQYF
TRBV7-3	TRBJ1-6	TRBD1	.	TGTGCCAGCAGTTGGACAGGGACTAATTCACCCCTCCACTTT	CASSWTGTNSPLHF
TRBV7-3	TRBJ2-1	.	.	TGTGCCAGCAGCCGCTATTACGCGGGAAGAGACAATGAGCAGTTCTTC	CASSRYYAGRDNEQFF
TRBV20-1	TRBJ2-1	.	few	TGCAGTGCTAGTATCCGGGATTACAATGAGCAGTTCTTC	CSASIRDYNEQFF
TRBV6-5	TRBJ2-4	TRBD1	.	TGTGCCAGCTGGGGATTAGACAGGGGAAACATTCAGTACTTC	CASWGLDRGNIQYF
TRBV25-1	TRBJ1-1	.	.	TGTGCCAGCAGCCCCCTGCGGGGGCGGAGGAACACTGAAGCTTTCTTT	CASSPLRGRRNTEAFF
TRBV11-2	TRBJ2-7	.	.	TGTGCCAGCAGCTTAGGGTTGCGGTACGAGCAGTACTTC	CASSLGLRYEQYF
TRBV20-1	TRBJ1-3	.	once	TGCAGTGCTAGTCGGGGGGTACAAGGAAACACCATATATTTT	CSASRGVQGNTIYF
TRBV18	TRBJ2-7	TRBD1	once	TGTGCCAGCTCCCGAGGGACAGGGGACAACGAGCAGTACTTC	CASSRGTGDNEQYF
TRBV7-9	TRBJ2-2	.	.	TGTGCCAGCAGCTTAGGGCGGTCCACCGGGGAGCTGTTTTTT	CASSLGRSTGELFF
TRBV9	TRBJ2-5	TRBD2	.	TGTGCCAGCAGCGTAGCGTTGACTAGCGGGAGAGAGACCCAGTACTTC	CASSVALTSGRETQYF
TRBV2	TRBJ1-5	.	.	TGTGCCAGCAGTGAAGGAGGCTATAGCAATCAGCCCCAGCATTTT	CASSEGGYSNQPQHF